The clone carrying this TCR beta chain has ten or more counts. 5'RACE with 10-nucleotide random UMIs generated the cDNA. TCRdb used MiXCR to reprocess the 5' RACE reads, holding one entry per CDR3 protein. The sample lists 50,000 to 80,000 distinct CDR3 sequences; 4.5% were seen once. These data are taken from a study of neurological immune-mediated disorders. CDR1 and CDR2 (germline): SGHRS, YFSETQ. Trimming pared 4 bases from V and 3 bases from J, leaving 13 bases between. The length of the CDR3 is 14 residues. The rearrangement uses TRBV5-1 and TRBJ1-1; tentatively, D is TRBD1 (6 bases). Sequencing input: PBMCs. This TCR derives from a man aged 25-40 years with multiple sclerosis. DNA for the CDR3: TGCGCCAGCAGCCACGTCGGGGGCGACACTGAAGCTTTCTTT. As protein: CASSHVGGDTEAFF.